A single T cell receptor beta chain is shown here with its context. This clone's antigen is unknown. No clone much larger than this one lies a single base away; base qualities are absent. The germline V gene sets CDR1 to KGHSH and CDR2 to LQKENI. The junction shows trimming of 0 bases on V and 6 bases on J, and the gene matches do not reach 7 bases of it. From the cysteine through the phenylalanine, the CDR3 covers 15 amino acids. Here the CDR3 DNA is all that survives: 45 bases in frame from base 1. The data derive from a study of shared clonotypes between healthy human individuals (dated by TCRdb to 2020 to 2022). Background on the whole study: The cohort included a few men and a couple of women between 18 and 49 years of age. For each donor, CD4 naive and CD4 memory were each run on three plates, CD8 naive on two plates, and CD8 memory on one plate. Blood TCR repertoires of a handful of healthy adults were deeply sequenced to estimate repertoire size and the extent of clonotype sharing between individuals. To increase sequencing depth and limit assay-specific biases, TCR repertoire library preparation and sequencing were carried out by different laboratories using diverse techniques. Each donor's leukapheresis produced roughly between roughly 0.85 and 10 billion PBMCs.

Using the deep immunoSEQ assay, multiplex PCR amplified TCR CDR3 regions from genomic DNA. Extracted genomic DNA from each cell subset was distributed evenly across all wells of several immunoSEQ 96-well plates, and each plate was treated as a replicate. Each replicate PCR for sorted subsets received around 200 ng genomic DNA, equal to about 30,000 T cell genomes. Purified libraries were quantified with a Qubit 3.0 fluorometer, sized on a Bioanalyzer 2100, and re-quantified with the KAPA Library Quantification kit. A separate single-read 150-cycle Illumina NextSeq 550 flow cell was used to sequence each immunoSEQ 96-well plate. Regarding the original processing steps: Because only junctional sequences without quality scores were contained in the immunoSEQ output, filtering matching that applied to full-length reads could not be performed. Sequences were annotated with PyIR, a Python wrapper for IgBLAST v1.9, using IMGT germline references to assign V/J genes and CDR3. Reads were removed for weak V/J assignments (E-value above 1e-6), missing CDR3, stop codons, out-of-frame junctions, or ambiguous translated residues. V3J clonotypes were defined as sequences sharing the same inferred V gene, J gene, and CDR3 amino acid sequence. To compute the percentage overlap between repertoires, the number of shared unique clonotypes was divided by the size of the smaller repertoire. Three approaches were used to assess repertoire richness: RTK rarefaction, the Chao1 estimator, and Recon v2.1 estimates of unobserved clonotypes. For all TCRbeta clonotypes obtained by the gDNA method from a few donors, generation probabilities were computed with OLGA. Drawn from immuneACCESS, this table holds only the in-frame rearrangements with V and J called that TCRdb kept. Clones are partly lost; checked studies trace under half to an unresolved V gene and leave the rest unexplained. V and J calls plus clone size are reproduced from that table; the DNA served to infer D and trimming. For this sample the table gives around 940,000 clones, of which over 75% were detected only once. Jointly, the top ten make up over 1.3% of the sample.

What the research found in general, with its limitations: Sharing across four donors was observed for around 5% of naive CD4, over 3% of naive CD8, 2% to 2.5% of memory CD4, and less than 0.45% of memory CD8 clonotypes. Sampling was limited to blood, and TCR repertoires in tissue likely differ from TCR repertoires in blood. The small number of donors limited the genetic and exposure-history diversity represented. Higher generation probabilities were observed for clonotypes shared by all four sorted-subset donors than for non-shared clonotypes. Pairwise subsampling indicated that sequencing depth was expected to affect the degree of clonotype sharing among donors. Even with the large sequencing depth, rarefaction of the sorted-subset datasets indicated that sequencing was incomplete. Estimated clonotype richness was generally larger for naive than for memory subsets.

The donors were healthy, HIV-negative adults with no recently reported acute infections or vaccinations. Only Caucasian adults living in Nashville, Tennessee, USA were represented among the donors. CD4+ T cells were enriched by magnetic negative selection, after which naive cells were positively selected on CD45RA and the negative fraction was taken as the memory subset. Blood was obtained by leukapheresis, after which PBMCs were separated by Ficoll-Histopaque density gradient centrifugation and cryopreserved in liquid nitrogen vapor phase. Analytical flow cytometry was used to check the purity and quantity of every magnetically sorted T cell population. Each sorted fraction had its genomic DNA isolated and then quantified by UV absorbance on a Nanodrop 2000c.

The clonotype comes from a man between 18 and 35 years old in good health. Sequencing used memory CD4+ T cells sorted from blood. The label giving this sample's cell subset or site can be read as: CD45RA-negative fraction. The rearrangement combines TRBV18 with TRBJ2-7, with TRBD2 identical over 8 junction bases. The DNA sequence reads TGTGCCAGCTCACCACCGTTCAGCGGGGGATCCGAGCAGTACTTC. This encodes CASSPPFSGGSEQYF.